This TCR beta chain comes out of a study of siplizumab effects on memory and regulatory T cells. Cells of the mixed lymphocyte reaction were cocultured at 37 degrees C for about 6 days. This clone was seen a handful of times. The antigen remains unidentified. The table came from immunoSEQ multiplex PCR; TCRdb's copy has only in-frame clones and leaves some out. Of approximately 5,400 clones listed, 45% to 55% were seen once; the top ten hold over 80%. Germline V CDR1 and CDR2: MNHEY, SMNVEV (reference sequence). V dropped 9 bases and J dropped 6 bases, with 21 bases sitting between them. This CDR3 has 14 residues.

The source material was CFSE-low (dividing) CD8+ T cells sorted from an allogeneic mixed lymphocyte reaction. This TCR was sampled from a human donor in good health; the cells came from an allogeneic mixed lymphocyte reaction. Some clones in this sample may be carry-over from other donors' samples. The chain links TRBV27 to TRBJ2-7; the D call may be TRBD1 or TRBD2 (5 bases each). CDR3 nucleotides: TGTGCCAGTTGGGACCATAACGGGTCGGTCGAGCAGTACTTC. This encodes CASWDHNGSVEQYF.